This is a list of T cell receptor beta chains from one sample in a study of T cells in lung cancer brain metastases. Measured with immunoSEQ multiplex PCR; TCRdb has only the in-frame clones, and not every one. The table shows 3,800 or so clones, with 85% to 90% occurring only once. The sample taken for sequencing was tumor tissue from the primary lung tumor. The receptors shown here come from a woman aged 45-65 years with non-small cell lung cancer. Both conserved end residues are part of each CDR3. A D gene is named only where the DNA matches it firmly. Some rows mark clone size as missing; the rest say once, few, many or name a class of expanded clone.

TRBJ2-5	.	.	TRBV20-1	TGCAGTGCTTCAGAACAGGAGACCCAGTACTTC	CSASEQETQYF
TRBJ1-3	.	.	TRBV6-1	TGTGCCAGCAGTGATTGGACTGCTGGAAACACCATATATTTT	CASSDWTAGNTIYF
TRBJ1-4	.	.	TRBV5-1	TGCGCCAGCAGCTTGGTGGGGGAAAAACTGTTTTTT	CASSLVGEKLFF
TRBJ2-7	TRBD2	.	TRBV5-6	TGTGCCAGCAGCTCTGGGGCGGGGGGGCCCTACGAGCAGTACTTC	CASSSGAGGPYEQYF
TRBJ1-2	.	.	TRBV28	TGTGCCAGCAGTTTAGACAGGATGAGGGACTATGGCTACACCTTC	CASSLDRMRDYGYTF
TRBJ2-7	TRBD1	.	TRBV5-1	TGCGCCAGCAGCCCGGGACAGGGCTTGTATTACGAGCAGTACTTC	CASSPGQGLYYEQYF
TRBJ1-2	TRBD1	.	TRBV5-5	TGTGCCAGCAGCTCCGGACAGGACCTCTATGGCTACACCTTC	CASSSGQDLYGYTF
TRBJ2-2	.	.	TRBV6-5	TGTGCCAGCAGGACAGAATTCACCGGGGAGCTGTTTTTT	CASRTEFTGELFF
TRBJ1-6	TRBD1	.	TRBV19	TGTGCCAGTAGCCAGGGGGGTGACAGTAATTCACCCCTCCACTTT	CASSQGGDSNSPLHF
TRBJ1-1	.	.	TRBV19	TGTGCCAGTAGTATTTACAGGGAGGAGGAAGCTTTCTTT	CASSIYREEEAFF
TRBJ2-1	.	.	TRBV7-9	TGTGCCAGCAGCCAGGGCTATATACAGTTCTTC	CASSQGYIQFF
TRBJ1-1	.	.	TRBV6-1	TGTGCCAGCGGGGCCTACACTGAAGCTTTCTTT	CASGAYTEAFF
TRBJ2-3	.	.	TRBV7-3	TGTGCCAGCAGCCCAAGTGGCGGGACCTTCGCAGATACGCAGTATTTT	CASSPSGGTFADTQYF
TRBJ1-5	.	.	TRBV9	TGTGCCAGCAGCGAAGAGCAGGGAGGTCAGCCCCAGCATTTT	CASSEEQGGQPQHF
TRBJ2-7	.	few	TRBV5-1	TGCGCCAGCAGCTTGGAACAGTCGAAGCAGTACTTC	CASSLEQSKQYF
TRBJ1-2	.	.	TRBV9	TGTGCCAGCAGCGTAGGGCAGGGTTGGGGCTACACCTTC	CASSVGQGWGYTF
TRBJ2-4	TRBD2	.	TRBV7-2	TGTGCCAGCAGCTTAGTGGGTAGCGGGGGAGCCAAAAACATTCAGTACTTC	CASSLVGSGGAKNIQYF
TRBJ1-4	TRBD1	.	TRBV6-5	TGTGCCAGCAGAGACAGGGTGACTAATGAAAAACTGTTTTTT	CASRDRVTNEKLFF
TRBJ1-6	.	.	TRBV5-8	TGTGCCAGCAGGTTCGCAGGGGTTAGAAATTCACCCCTCCACTTT	CASRFAGVRNSPLHF
TRBJ1-1	.	.	TRBV7-2	TGTGCCAGCAGCTTAACCCAAAACACTGAAGCTTTCTTT	CASSLTQNTEAFF
TRBJ2-5	.	.	TRBV10-3	TGTGCCATCAGTTCCGGGGGCCTAGAGACCCAGTACTTC	CAISSGGLETQYF
TRBJ2-3	.	.	TRBV28	TGTGCCAGCAGTCCCCTGAAGAGCGGAGATACGCAGTATTTT	CASSPLKSGDTQYF
TRBJ1-3	.	.	TRBV29-1	TGCAGCGTTGAATTCGGCGCTGGAAACACCATATATTTT	CSVEFGAGNTIYF
TRBJ1-1	.	.	TRBV28	TGTGCCAGCAGTTCCCATCTCGCGACTGAAGCTTTCTTT	CASSSHLATEAFF
TRBJ2-2	.	.	TRBV9	TGTGCCAGCAGCCCCCGGACCTCTGGGGGGGAGCTGTTTTTT	CASSPRTSGGELFF
TRBJ1-1	TRBD1	.	TRBV28	TGTGCCAGCAGTCCGGGACAGGGGAACACTGAAGCTTTCTTT	CASSPGQGNTEAFF
TRBJ2-3	TRBD2	.	TRBV5-1	TGCGCCAGCAGCCAGGGACTAGCGGGGGGAGGAGGGGCAGATACGCAGTATTTT	CASSQGLAGGGGADTQYF
TRBJ2-6	.	.	TRBV7-2	TGTGCCAGCCTCCGGCTCCTCGGGGGTGCTGGGGCCAACGTCCTGACTTTC	CASLRLLGGAGANVLTF
TRBJ2-7	.	once	TRBV21-1	TGTGCCAGCAGCAAACAAAGACAGGCTGAGGACAAGCAGTACTTC	CASSKQRQAEDKQYF
TRBJ1-5	.	.	TRBV5-8	TGTGCCAGCAGCTTGTTGGAGAATCAGCCCCAGCATTTT	CASSLLENQPQHF
TRBJ1-1	.	.	TRBV15	TGTGCCGCATCCCGGAGCAGCCTACCCCTCACTGAAGCTTTCTTT	CAASRSSLPLTEAFF
TRBJ2-3	TRBD2	once	TRBV9	TGTGCCAGCAGCGTAGCTCCTACAAGCGCCGCGGGGGGAACAGGCACAGATACGCAGTATTTT	CASSVAPTSAAGGTGTDTQYF
TRBJ2-5	.	.	TRBV5-1	TGCGCCAGCAGCCGTAACGGGGCCCAAGAGACCCAGTACTTC	CASSRNGAQETQYF
TRBJ2-3	TRBD2	few	TRBV5-6	TGTGCCAGCAGCGACTGGACTAGCGGGGGGGCCCCCGCAGATACGCAGTATTTT	CASSDWTSGGAPADTQYF
TRBJ2-3	TRBD1	.	TRBV5-4	TGTGCCAGCAGTTACGGACAGGCTAGCACAGATACGCAGTATTTT	CASSYGQASTDTQYF
TRBJ1-2	.	large	TRBV29-1	TGCAGCGTTGAAGTCCCGGCCTGGGAGGGGGGAAGAGATGGCTACACCTTC	CSVEVPAWEGGRDGYTF
TRBJ2-1	TRBD2	.	TRBV9	TGTGCCAGCAGCGTAGACCCTAGCGGTAATGAGCAGTTCTTC	CASSVDPSGNEQFF
TRBJ2-2	.	.	TRBV1	TGCACCAGCAGCCAAGATTTTTGCGGGACTAGCGGGGCCTTGAACACCGGGGAGCTGTTTTTT	CTSSQDFCGTSGALNTGELFF
TRBJ1-1	.	.	TRBV14	TGTACCAGCAGCCGGGGGCTGAACACTGAAGCTTTCTTT	CTSSRGLNTEAFF
TRBJ1-6	.	.	TRBV9	TGTGCCAGCAGCGTAGGTTCGTATAATTCACCCCTCCACTTT	CASSVGSYNSPLHF
TRBJ1-2	.	.	TRBV7-9	TGTGCCAGCAGCTCCGGACATTACGGCTACACCTTC	CASSSGHYGYTF
TRBJ2-3	.	few	TRBV7-9	TGTGCCAGCAGCCCCTCGTCATCGCTTGGAGATACGCAGTATTTT	CASSPSSSLGDTQYF
TRBJ2-5	TRBD2	.	TRBV7-9	TGTGCCAGCAGCCGCGGGGGGGAGACCCAGTACTTC	CASSRGGETQYF
TRBJ1-4	TRBD1	.	TRBV9	TGTGCCAGCAGCGCCCGACCCGAGACAGCCACAGGGGAACTGTTTTTT	CASSARPETATGELFF
TRBJ1-1	.	.	TRBV11-3	TGTGCCAGCAGCTTAGATTCAATGAACACTGAAGCTTTCTTT	CASSLDSMNTEAFF
TRBJ1-1	TRBD1	.	TRBV5-5	TGTGCCAGCAGCGCCGACAGGGGGTACCCTGAAGCTTTCTTT	CASSADRGYPEAFF
TRBJ2-7	TRBD2	.	TRBV7-2	TGTGCCAGCAGCTTACCCGCGCGGGGGGCCCACGAGCAGTACTTC	CASSLPARGAHEQYF
TRBJ1-5	.	.	TRBV6-1	TGTGCCAGCAGTGAAGGGGGGTTCGGCAATCAGCCCCAGCATTTT	CASSEGGFGNQPQHF
TRBJ1-1	.	.	TRBV30	TGTGCCTGGGCTGGGGACGGTGACACTGAAGCTTTCTTT	CAWAGDGDTEAFF
TRBJ1-1	.	.	TRBV15	TGTGCCACCAGCAGAGATCTTGGCAGTGAAGCTTTCTTT	CATSRDLGSEAFF
TRBJ1-3	.	.	TRBV25-1	TGTGCCGTTGGACACCTAACTGGAAACACCATATATTTT	CAVGHLTGNTIYF
TRBJ1-1	.	.	TRBV4-3	TGCGCCAGCAGCCAAGATATGGGGACACTATTCCGAGCTTTCTTT	CASSQDMGTLFRAFF
TRBJ2-5	.	.	TRBV5-4	TGTGCCAGCAGCCCAGGTGCGGGAGAGACCCAGTACTTC	CASSPGAGETQYF
TRBJ2-1	.	.	TRBV19	TGTGCCAGTAGTTCAACAGGGACCGTACATACCGATGAGCAGTTCTTC	CASSSTGTVHTDEQFF
TRBJ1-2	.	once	TRBV11-2	TGTGCCAGCAGCTTAGATGAACCAGGGCTTTACTATGGCTACACCTTC	CASSLDEPGLYYGYTF
TRBJ1-1	.	.	TRBV9	TGTGCCAGCAGCGTAGGCATGAGCACTGAAGCTTTCTTT	CASSVGMSTEAFF
TRBJ2-5	.	.	TRBV11-1	TGTGCCAGCAGCGCTCCCCCGGGGAAAGAGACCCAGTACTTC	CASSAPPGKETQYF